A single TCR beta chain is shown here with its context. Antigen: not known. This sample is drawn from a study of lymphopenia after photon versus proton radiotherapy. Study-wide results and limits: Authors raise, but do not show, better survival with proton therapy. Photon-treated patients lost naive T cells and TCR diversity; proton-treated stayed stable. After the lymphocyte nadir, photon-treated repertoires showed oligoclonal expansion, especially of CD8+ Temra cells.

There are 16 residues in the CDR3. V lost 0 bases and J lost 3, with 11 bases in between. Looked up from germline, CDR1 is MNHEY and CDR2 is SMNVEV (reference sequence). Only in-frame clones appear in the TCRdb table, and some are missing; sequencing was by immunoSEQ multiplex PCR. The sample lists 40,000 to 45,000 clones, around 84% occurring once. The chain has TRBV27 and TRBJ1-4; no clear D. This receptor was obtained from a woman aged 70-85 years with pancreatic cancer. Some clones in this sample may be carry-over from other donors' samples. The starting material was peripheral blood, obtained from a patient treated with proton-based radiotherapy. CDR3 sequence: CASSLSHGISNEKLFF. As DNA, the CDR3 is TGTGCCAGCAGTTTATCGCACGGTATATCTAATGAAAAACTGTTTTTT.